What follows is one TCR beta chain and its context. The antigen is unknown. The CDR3 length is 17 residues. Germline V gene sequence: CDR1 LGHNA, CDR2 YNFKEQ. The V end was cut by 2 bases, the J end by 6 bases, with 19 bases between. The source of the sample is a study of CD8+ T cells in alopecia areata. General observations from the study: Higher clonality and more expanded CD8+ clones appeared in lesional than normal scalp.

As part of sample collection, lesional scalp punch biopsies and peripheral blood were taken from alopecia areata patients. After isolation, RNA underwent reverse transcription to generate cDNA as the sequencing template. Data came from immunoSEQ multiplex PCR; TCRdb stores just in-frame clones and leaves some out. This table holds over 15,000 clones, less than 70% found once. This TCR derives from a human donor with alopecia areata. The rearrangement uses TRBV4-2 and TRBJ2-2; weak D call: TRBD1 (6 bases). The sequencing sample was made of skin. The CDR3 DNA follows: TGTGCCAGCAGCCAACAAACCGGAGCCCCAGGGGCCGGGGAGCTGTTTTTT. This encodes CASSQQTGAPGAGELFF.